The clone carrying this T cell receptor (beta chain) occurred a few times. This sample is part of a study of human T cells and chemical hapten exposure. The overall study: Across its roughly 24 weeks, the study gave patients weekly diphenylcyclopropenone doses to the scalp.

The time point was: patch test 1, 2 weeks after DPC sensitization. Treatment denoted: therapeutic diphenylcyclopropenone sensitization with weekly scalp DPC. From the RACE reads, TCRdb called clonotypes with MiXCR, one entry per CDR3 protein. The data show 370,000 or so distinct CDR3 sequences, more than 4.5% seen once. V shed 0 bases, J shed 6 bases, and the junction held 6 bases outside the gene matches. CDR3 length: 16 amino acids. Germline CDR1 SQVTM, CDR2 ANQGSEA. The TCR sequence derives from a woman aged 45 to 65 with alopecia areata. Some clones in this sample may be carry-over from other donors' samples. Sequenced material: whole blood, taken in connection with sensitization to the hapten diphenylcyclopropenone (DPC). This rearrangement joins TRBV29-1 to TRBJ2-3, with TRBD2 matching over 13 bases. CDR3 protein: CSVEDSGTSGVDTQYF. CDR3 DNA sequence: TGCAGCGTTGAAGATTCCGGGACTAGCGGGGTGGATACGCAGTATTTT.